The clone carrying this T cell receptor (beta chain) was seen a handful of times. Its target is unknown. Germline CDR1 SGHDT, CDR2 YYEEEE. Deletions cut 1 base from V and 2 bases from J, with 14 bases between. This CDR3 has 16 amino acids. The data stem from a study of PD-1 blockade in classical Hodgkin lymphoma. The overall study: On a schedule of every 2 weeks, patients received nivolumab 3 mg/kg intravenously. Whole-study results and caveats: Those achieving complete response showed baseline diversity like newly diagnosed patients. Healthy donors were reported to have higher baseline TCR diversity than newly diagnosed patients. A significant rise in TCR diversity was seen by C4D1 for CD4+ cells but not for CD8+ cells.

TCRdb keeps only in-frame clones here, not all; method: immunoSEQ multiplex PCR. The sample shows 21,000 or so clones, around three quarters of them seen only once. Exposure to brentuximab vedotin varied, and each patient had relapsed following autologous stem cell transplantation. V is TRBV5-6 and J is TRBJ2-3; possibly TRBD1 or TRBD2 for D (6 bases each). The source of this sequence is a human donor with classical Hodgkin lymphoma. This sample comprised peripheral blood mononuclear cells (PBMCs), obtained before the second cycle of nivolumab. The CDR3 here is CASSLLGGGDTDTQYF. DNA of the CDR3: TGTGCCAGCAGCTTGTTAGGAGGGGGAGACACAGATACGCAGTATTTT. Together with reference TRBV5-6 and TRBJ2-3, the CDR3 gives the full variable domain: DAGVTQSPTHLIKTRGQQVTLRCSPKSGHDTVSWYQQALGQGPQFIFQYYEEEERQRGNFPDRFSGHQFPNYSSELNVNALLLGDSALYLCASSLLGGGDTDTQYFGPGTRLTVL.